This is a list of T cell receptor beta chains from one sample in a study of blood T cell repertoires in COVID-19. Measured with immunoSEQ multiplex PCR; TCRdb has only the in-frame clones, and not every one. The sample has over 250,000 clones, about 80% seen once. Sequencing input: peripheral blood. These receptors originate from a woman between 50 and 59 years old who had recovered from COVID-19. Each CDR3 is given with its conserved first and last residue. A D gene is named only where the DNA matches it firmly. Only some rows state a clone size, as once, few, many or a class for expanded clones.

J | D | size | V | CDR3 | DNA
TRBJ2-4 | . | once | TRBV27 | CASSLAAKNIQYF | TGTGCCAGCAGTTTAGCGGCCAAAAACATTCAGTACTTC
TRBJ2-5 | . | . | TRBV28 | CASSLRGETQYF | TGTGCCAGCAGTTTACGGGGAGAGACCCAGTACTTC
TRBJ2-7 | TRBD2 | . | TRBV7-2 | CASSSVASGSEQYF | TGTGCCAGCAGCTCGGTGGCTAGCGGGAGCGAGCAGTACTTC
TRBJ2-3 | . | . | TRBV25-1 | CASSDLMTGRTDTQYF | TGTGCCAGCAGTGATTTGATGACAGGACGAACAGATACGCAGTATTTT
TRBJ2-1 | TRBD1 | . | TRBV6-5 | CASSLQGADEQFF | TGTGCCAGCAGCTTACAGGGGGCGGATGAGCAGTTCTTC
TRBJ1-2 | . | . | TRBV28 | CASSFPGPYGYTF | TGTGCCAGCAGTTTCCCAGGCCCCTATGGCTACACCTTC
TRBJ1-2 | . | . | TRBV7-2 | CASSPSVNYGYTF | TGTGCCAGCAGTCCCTCAGTTAACTATGGCTACACCTTC
TRBJ1-4 | . | . | TRBV7-9 | CASSSLITGSNEKLFF | TGTGCCAGCAGCTCTCTCATAACAGGGTCTAATGAAAAACTGTTTTTT
TRBJ1-5 | TRBD1 | . | TRBV28 | CASSTGTGGRQPQHF | TGTGCCAGCAGTACCGGGACAGGGGGACGTCAGCCCCAGCATTTT
TRBJ2-7 | . | . | TRBV6-5 | CASSYGEGAEQYF | TGTGCCAGCAGTTACGGTGAAGGGGCCGAGCAGTACTTC
TRBJ2-5 | . | . | TRBV21-1 | CASSTGQRYQETQYF | TGTGCCAGCAGCACTGGACAGCGGTACCAAGAGACCCAGTACTTC
TRBJ1-1 | . | . | TRBV25-1 | CASSDWAGGSNTEAFF | TGTGCCAGCAGTGATTGGGCGGGCGGGTCAAACACTGAAGCTTTCTTT
TRBJ1-1 | TRBD1 | . | TRBV9 | CASSPRTGQNTEAFF | TGTGCCAGCAGCCCGAGGACAGGTCAGAACACTGAAGCTTTCTTT
TRBJ2-5 | TRBD2 | . | TRBV9 | CASSRLAGAQETQYF | TGTGCCAGCAGCAGACTAGCGGGGGCCCAAGAGACCCAGTACTTC
TRBJ1-1 | TRBD1 | . | TRBV18 | CASSPKGEDRGRTEAFF | TGTGCCAGCTCACCGAAGGGGGAGGACAGGGGGCGAACTGAAGCTTTCTTT